This is a list of T cell receptor beta chains from one sample in a study of lymphopenia after photon versus proton radiotherapy. Profiled with immunoSEQ multiplex PCR; TCRdb holds only in-frame clones, not every one. This table has some 41,000 clones, more than 70% appearing once. The sequencing used peripheral blood, collected from a patient treated with photon-based radiotherapy. These receptors came from a man in his forties or fifties with gastric cancer. CDR3s include the opening cysteine and the closing phenylalanine or tryptophan. The order of the fields is D gene, V gene, CDR3 protein. The D gene is left open where the match is weak.

d_gene: -
v_gene: TRBV6-1
CDR3aa: CASSLDRSSYNEQFF

d_gene: TRBD2
v_gene: TRBV29-1
CDR3aa: CSVNGVSGRVNNEQFF

d_gene: TRBD2
v_gene: TRBV19
CDR3aa: CASKLGTSSTGELFF

d_gene: -
v_gene: TRBV6-6
CDR3aa: CASSYDSSYEQYF

d_gene: TRBD2
v_gene: TRBV19
CDR3aa: CASSVERGRYNEQFF

d_gene: TRBD1
v_gene: TRBV7-9
CDR3aa: CASSSPPGTGGLNTEAFF

d_gene: TRBD1
v_gene: TRBV4-2
CDR3aa: CASSLLKDRDQPQHF

d_gene: -
v_gene: TRBV5-6
CDR3aa: CASSLYNEQFF

d_gene: -
v_gene: TRBV7-9
CDR3aa: CASSLQEAGYEQFF

d_gene: -
v_gene: TRBV30
CDR3aa: CAWTRDSFSGNTIYF

d_gene: TRBD1
v_gene: TRBV6-5
CDR3aa: CAAARDRPYEQYF

d_gene: -
v_gene: TRBV10-3
CDR3aa: CATLREQAFYEQYF

d_gene: -
v_gene: TRBV6-5
CDR3aa: CASSYRDEQYF

d_gene: -
v_gene: TRBV27
CDR3aa: CASSGEYTDTQYF

d_gene: TRBD2
v_gene: TRBV7-8
CDR3aa: CASSPSGRGFQQYF

d_gene: TRBD1
v_gene: TRBV27
CDR3aa: CASRVLGQGAYRQETQYF

d_gene: -
v_gene: TRBV27
CDR3aa: CASSLGAGVLYEQYF